The clone carrying this TCR beta chain was detected a few times. Its matching antigen is unknown. The data were obtained in a study of cytomegalovirus exposure and HLA in healthy donors. Overall study context: Around 87 million unique TCRs, all from HLA-typed donors, were included in an early release of the data. Ancestry clustering placed about 80% of a few hundred genotyped donors in the Caucasian-associated cluster.

60 Vbeta and 13 Jbeta primers were used in PCR. Sequencing used immunoSEQ multiplex PCR; TCRdb keeps in-frame clones, though not all of them. Here the sample spans 150,000 or so clones, less than 85% being singletons. The CDR3 runs to 16 residues. After removal of 4 bases from V and 2 bases from J, the junction contained 9 bases not matched to a gene. Germline CDR1 LNHDA, CDR2 SQIVND (reference sequence). Study findings and constraints: Later on, a genetic analysis was performed. It linked a missense variant in DCLRE1C with V- and J-gene trimming of TCR beta.

Sequenced input: PBMCs. The TCR comes from a woman aged 60-75 years in good health and CMV-seropositive. The chain combines TRBV19 with TRBJ1-2; 8 nucleotides match TRBD1. For the CDR3, the DNA is TGTGCCAGTAGTACAAGGACAGGGCCGGAAAACTATGGCTACACCTTC. Protein: CASSTRTGPENYGYTF.